This T cell receptor beta chain was sequenced in a study of CD8 T cells in ankylosing spondylitis (dated by TCRdb to between 2016 and 2019). Looking at the study overall: The study profiled T cell receptor beta repertoires in healthy donors and ankylosing spondylitis patients to find disease-linked TCR variants. The full study cohort was made up of 25 ankylosing spondylitis patients and 108 healthy donors. Peripheral blood was sampled, and synovial fluid was additionally collected from ankylosing spondylitis patients.

What the research found in general, with its limitations: Some of the motif variants had been reported before in the synovial fluid and blood of reactive arthritis patients, a finding that suggests common disease-initiation mechanisms. The disease-linked clones showed a CD8+ phenotype and occurred at relatively low frequencies in peripheral blood. Significant enrichment of the disease-linked clones was reported in matched synovial fluid samples from ankylosing spondylitis patients. Blood from ankylosing spondylitis patients appeared to be characterized by a TCR beta motif composed of several highly homologous amino acid variants.

The CDR3 numbers 16 residues from cysteine through phenylalanine. Here the CDR3 DNA is all that survives: 48 bases in frame from base 1. V drops 5 bases and J drops 3 bases, leaving 16 bases in between. Per the germline V gene (reference sequence), SEHNR is the CDR1 and FQNEAQ is the CDR2. TCRdb shows the sequencer as Illumina HiSeq 2500. Quantitative 5'-RACE with molecular barcodes was the method used to prepare the TCR beta libraries. The paper's data handling went like this. To identify disease-linked TCR variants, a new computational method was used, one built on a probabilistic model of VDJ rearrangement. TCRdb reanalyzed the raw reads on its own, using fastp at Q25 for trimming and MiXCR for clone calling, and kept in-frame beta chains. When rows share a CDR3 protein, they turn into one entry using the most common DNA and genes. The V and J calls reflect TCRdb's pipeline rather than the authors' work. The sample records 200,000 to 250,000 distinct CDR3 sequences, about 10% of which are singletons. About a fifth of the sample goes to the ten largest clones.

This clonotype was counted at least ten times. Its recognized antigen is unknown. Qualities for individual bases were not recorded, and no much larger clone is one base off. The clonotype comes from a male donor with ankylosing spondylitis or in good health (not recorded which). The rearrangement joined TRBV7-9 to TRBJ1-4; tentative D gene TRBD1, with 6 bases matching. Sequencing used blood, either unsorted or a sorted T cell fraction (not recorded which). The CDR3 is CASSPRDITANEKLFF. The sequenced DNA: TGTGCCAGCAGCCCTCGGGACATTACTGCTAATGAAAAACTGTTTTTT.